A selection of T cell receptor beta chains follows, all from one sample in a study of response to subunit inactivated influenza vaccine. TCRdb re-derived calls from the RT-PCR reads in MiXCR, one entry per CDR3 protein. The top ten hold approximately 10% of the sample, which has hundreds of thousands of distinct CDR3 sequences, around 18% seen once. The source material was PBMCs from blood, sampled around 5 days after vaccination. Receptors originate from a man over 45 who received an inactivated influenza vaccine. CDR3s leave out the opening cysteine and the closing phenylalanine or tryptophan.

V gene	CDR3 length	J gene	CDR3 protein
TRBV2	13	TRBJ2-2	ASSEAGTHTGELF
TRBV10-3	12	TRBJ2-5	AISVRAGEETQY
TRBV11-2	13	TRBJ1-4	ASSLGIGVAEKLF
TRBV20-1	12	TRBJ2-5	SASGAAGEETQY
TRBV7-2	12	TRBJ2-1	ASSGQTPWGEQF
TRBV6-5	15	TRBJ1-6	ASSYRVRIGDNSPLH
TRBV20-1	13	TRBJ1-5	SAQWVEGYGQPQH
TRBV12-3/TRBV12-4	13	TRBJ2-1	ASSFSFEGYNEQF
TRBV12-3/TRBV12-4	13	TRBJ2-7	ASSFSGGRGGEQY
TRBV21-1	14	TRBJ2-1	ASSKRTSGEYNEQF
TRBV20-1	13	TRBJ1-5	SALLSDAYNQPQH
TRBV3-1	13	TRBJ1-5	ASSQRDRGGQPQH
TRBV5-6	15	TRBJ2-2	ASSLALLAGNTGELF
TRBV20-1	10	TRBJ1-2	SARKGDYGYT
TRBV19	12	TRBJ2-2	ATLDRAATGELF
TRBV5-1	14	TRBJ2-5	ASSREALMYQETQY
TRBV11-2	16	TRBJ2-3	ASSLTAWGGIRADTQY
TRBV20-1	13	TRBJ2-3	SATRGTGWTDTQY
TRBV7-2	14	TRBJ2-7	ASSGASVRVSYEQY
TRBV7-2	13	TRBJ2-2	ASSLARAAPGELF
TRBV28	13	TRBJ2-3	ASTTRTGFADTQY
TRBV7-7	13	TRBJ2-3	ASSLGSGLTDTQY
TRBV7-2	13	TRBJ2-1	ASSLSQGPNNEQF
TRBV29-1	12	TRBJ2-2	SVANYRDTGELF
TRBV29-1	12	TRBJ2-2	SVDIGQVTGELF
TRBV2	12	TRBJ2-2	ARALTENTGELF
TRBV7-6	14	TRBJ2-3	ASSLMPSGRIDTQY
TRBV6-2/TRBV6-3	12	TRBJ2-3	ASSRTGSTDTQY
TRBV7-8	9	TRBJ2-3	ASSLAWTQY
TRBV4-1	14	TRBJ1-2	ASSQGWQTTDYGYT
TRBV4-3	17	TRBJ2-1	ASSQVSRGRAGLNNEQF
TRBV6-1	13	TRBJ2-2	ASRPGPLNTGELF
TRBV12-3/TRBV12-4	13	TRBJ2-1	ASSPGLVLYNEQF
TRBV27	13	TRBJ2-7	ASSSIILARHEQY
TRBV7-8	11	TRBJ2-5	ASSLRASETQY
TRBV7-2	10	TRBJ2-4	ASSLDRQIQY
TRBV7-9	11	TRBJ1-2	ASSPGQGFGYT
TRBV5-1	12	TRBJ2-1	ASSSASGTLEQF
TRBV11-2	11	TRBJ2-7	ASSLVFNYEQY
TRBV29-1	11	TRBJ2-3	SVGGPSTDTQY
TRBV5-6	14	TRBJ1-4	ASSLGPTATNEKLF